This T cell receptor beta chain was captured by sequencing in a study of blood T cell repertoires in COVID-19 (dated by TCRdb to 2020 to 2021). Turning to the overall study: Samples covering the acute and convalescent phases of COVID-19 were provided by collaborators in the United States, Italy and Spain. The material from the prospective study consisted of cDNA or gDNA derived from T cells, B-cell-depleted T cells, or PBMCs. Subjects who had been exposed to COVID-19, were actively infected with it, or had recovered from it provided the deeply sampled blood TCRbeta repertoires that made up the dataset. The repertoires were released in a freely available public database meant as a resource for research on the immune response to SARS-CoV-2. Samples came from the ongoing ImmuneRACE study (first 160 participants) plus 1,254 subjects from 6 global collaborators. A de-identified subject ID, COVID-19 status, age in years and sex were almost always included in the sample metadata. HLA class I and class II types, where available, came from metadata supplied by the sample provider rather than from assay-based typing.

For this clone: The specificity of this receptor is unknown. No much larger clone exists at a distance of one base, and base qualities are not known.

The immunoSEQ Assay, a bias-controlled multiplex PCR, was used to amplify TCRbeta CDR3 regions from genomic DNA. Regarding the original processing steps: The number of nucleated cells in each sample was estimated by amplification of reference gene primers within the assay. To quantify the absolute abundance of each unique TCRbeta CDR3 rearrangement, sequence reads were collapsed and filtered. For each sample, productive Simpson clonality was calculated by taking the square root of Simpson's diversity index across productive rearrangements. Sourced from immuneACCESS, this table was stored by TCRdb with only in-frame sequences that have V and J called. A share of the clones is absent; for the studies checked, an unresolved V gene accounts for under half, and the remainder has no known explanation. From that table come the V and J calls and clone size; the DNA was used to work out D and trimming. The sample table shows tens of thousands of clones, and around 90% are seen once. The ten top clones hold 27% of the sample.

The CDR3, from cysteine to phenylalanine, totals 13 residues. Just CDR3 DNA is preserved here, 39 bases in frame from base 1. Trimming accounts for 6 bases at V and 3 bases at J, while the number of junction bases matched to no gene is 2. Collaborating institutions collected whole blood in K2EDTA tubes following their own protocols. For TCRbeta analysis, collaborator samples were shipped as frozen whole blood, as isolated PBMCs, or as DNA extracted from either sample type. The study at large found these results: The quantity of clinical and demographic metadata differed by source and by participant and was supplied without curation.

The chain links TRBV12-3 or TRBV12-4 with TRBJ1-2; a stretch of 9 junction bases matches TRBD1. The specimen was peripheral blood. This TCR was recovered from a human donor in a cohort sampled during active COVID-19. The CDR3 reads as follows: CASRRQGDYGYTF. Read as DNA, the sequence is TGTGCCAGCAGACGACAGGGGGACTATGGCTACACCTTC.